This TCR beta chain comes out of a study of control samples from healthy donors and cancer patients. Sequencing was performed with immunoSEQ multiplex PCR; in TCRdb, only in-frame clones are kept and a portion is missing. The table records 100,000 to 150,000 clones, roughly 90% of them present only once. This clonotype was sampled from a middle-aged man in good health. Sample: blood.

CDR3 sequence (DNA): TGTGCCAGCAGTTTAGGGACAGGGGGAGGGAACGAGCAGTACTTC. This sequence encodes CASSLGTGGGNEQYF. The V gene is TRBV27, the J gene TRBJ2-7, with 11 bases matching TRBD1. Germline-derived CDR1 and CDR2 are MNHEY and SMNVEV (reference sequence). With V trimmed by 2 bases and J by 5 bases, 5 bases remained unmatched. The CDR3 is 15 amino acids.